This T cell receptor beta chain was recovered during a study of cytotoxic CD8 clonotypes in ibrutinib-treated CLL. Overall study findings and caveats: The study found public clonotypes uncommon, contracting or stable on treatment.

As regards this clone: The antigen is undetermined.

V was cut by 6 bases and J by 7 bases, with 16 bases left in between. From germline, CDR1 is MNHNY and CDR2 SVGAGI (reference sequence). The CDR3 contains 15 residues. T cells were sequenced at a targeted depth of 1 in 200,000 to 1 in 1 million. The protocol was immunoSEQ multiplex PCR, while the TCRdb copy is restricted to in-frame clones and leaves out a portion. This sample yields fewer than 25,000 clones, of which approximately 72% are seen a single time; around 7.9% belongs to the top ten. The source is a human donor with chronic lymphocytic leukemia. The input for sequencing was PBMCs, taken before ibrutinib treatment. This chain joins TRBV6-6 and TRBJ1-6; D is possibly TRBD1 (6 bases). CDR3 DNA: TGTGCCAGCAGCAAGCCGGGACAACGAAATTCACCCCTCCACTTT. Residues: CASSKPGQRNSPLHF.